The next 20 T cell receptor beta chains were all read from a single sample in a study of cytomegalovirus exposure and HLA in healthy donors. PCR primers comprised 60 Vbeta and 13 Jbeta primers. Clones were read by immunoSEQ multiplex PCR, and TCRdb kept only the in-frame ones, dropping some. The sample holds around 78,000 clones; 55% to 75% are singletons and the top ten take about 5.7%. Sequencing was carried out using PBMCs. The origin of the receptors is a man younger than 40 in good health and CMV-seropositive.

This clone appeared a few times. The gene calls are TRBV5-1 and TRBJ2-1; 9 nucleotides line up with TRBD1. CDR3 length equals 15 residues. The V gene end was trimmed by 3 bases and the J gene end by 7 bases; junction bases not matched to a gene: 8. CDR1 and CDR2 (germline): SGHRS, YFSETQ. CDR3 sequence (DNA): TGCGCCAGCAGCTCCACAGGGGGCGCCGGAAATGAGCAGTTCTTC. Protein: CASSSTGGAGNEQFF.

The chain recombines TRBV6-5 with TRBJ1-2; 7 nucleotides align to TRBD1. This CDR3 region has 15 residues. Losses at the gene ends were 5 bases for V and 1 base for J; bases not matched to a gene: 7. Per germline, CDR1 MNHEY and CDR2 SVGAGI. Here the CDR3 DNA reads TGTGCCAGCAGTAGGGGACAGCAGTATAACTATGGCTACACCTTC. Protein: CASSRGQQYNYGYTF.

This CDR3 is CASSFSSGSLRWYEQYF. In nucleotides, the CDR3 is TGTGCCAGCAGCTTTTCTAGCGGGAGTTTAAGATGGTACGAGCAGTACTTC. J is TRBJ2-7 and V is TRBV7-8; 10 nucleotides match TRBD2. The CDR3 is made up of 17 amino acids. CDR1 and CDR2 (germline): SGHVS, FQNEAQ. V was clipped by 3 bases and J by 4 bases; unmatched bases: 12. Full variable domain (missing parts from reference TRBV7-8 and TRBJ2-7): GAGVSQSPRYKVAKRGQDVALRCDPISGHVSLFWYQQALGQGPEFLTYFQNEAQLDKSGLPSDRFFAERPEGSVSTLKIQRTQQEDSAVYLCASSFSSGSLRWYEQYFGPGTRLTVT.

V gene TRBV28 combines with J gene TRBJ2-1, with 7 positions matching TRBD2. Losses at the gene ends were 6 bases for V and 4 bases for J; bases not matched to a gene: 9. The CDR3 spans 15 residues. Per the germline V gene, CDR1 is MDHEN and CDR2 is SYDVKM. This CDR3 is CASRERGTTYNEQFF. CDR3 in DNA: TGTGCCAGCAGGGAGCGGGGTACGACTTACAATGAGCAGTTCTTC.

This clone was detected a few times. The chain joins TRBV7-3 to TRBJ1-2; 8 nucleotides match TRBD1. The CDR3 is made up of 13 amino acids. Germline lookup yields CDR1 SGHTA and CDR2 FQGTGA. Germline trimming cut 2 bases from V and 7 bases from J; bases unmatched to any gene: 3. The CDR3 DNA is TGTGCCAGCAGCTTAGTCGGACAGGGTGGCTACACCTTC. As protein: CASSLVGQGGYTF.

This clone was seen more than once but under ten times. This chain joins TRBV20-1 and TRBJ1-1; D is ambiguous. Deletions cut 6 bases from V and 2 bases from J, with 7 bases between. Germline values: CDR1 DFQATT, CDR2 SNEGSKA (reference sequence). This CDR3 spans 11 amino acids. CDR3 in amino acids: CSALGNTEAFF. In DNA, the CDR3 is TGCAGTGCCCTTGGCAACACTGAAGCTTTCTTT.

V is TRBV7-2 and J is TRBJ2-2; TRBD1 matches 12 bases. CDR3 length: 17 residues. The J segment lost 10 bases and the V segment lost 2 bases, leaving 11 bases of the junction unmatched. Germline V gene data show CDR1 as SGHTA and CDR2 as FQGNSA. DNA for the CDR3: TGTGCCAGCAGCTTACGTTCCCCGGGACAGGGGGCTCAGGAGCTGTTTTTT. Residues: CASSLRSPGQGAQELFF.

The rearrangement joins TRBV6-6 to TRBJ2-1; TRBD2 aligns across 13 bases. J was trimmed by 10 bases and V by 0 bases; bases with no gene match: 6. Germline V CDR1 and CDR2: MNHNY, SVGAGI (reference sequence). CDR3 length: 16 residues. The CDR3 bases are TGTGCCAGCAGTTACTCTGCCGGACTAGCGGGAGAGGAGCAGTTCTTC. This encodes CASSYSAGLAGEEQFF.

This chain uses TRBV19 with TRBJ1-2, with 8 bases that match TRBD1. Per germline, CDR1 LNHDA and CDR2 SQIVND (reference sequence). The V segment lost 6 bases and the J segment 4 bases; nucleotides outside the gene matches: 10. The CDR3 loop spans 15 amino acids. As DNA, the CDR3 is TGTGCCAGTAGCCGAACGACAGGGGACGCCTATGGCTACACCTTC. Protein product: CASSRTTGDAYGYTF. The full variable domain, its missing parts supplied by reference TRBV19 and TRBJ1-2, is DGGITQSPKYLFRKEGQNVTLSCEQNLNHDAMYWYRQDPGQGLRLIYYSQIVNDFQKGDIAEGYSVSREKKESFPLTVTSAQKNPTAFYLCASSRTTGDAYGYTFGSGTRLTVV.

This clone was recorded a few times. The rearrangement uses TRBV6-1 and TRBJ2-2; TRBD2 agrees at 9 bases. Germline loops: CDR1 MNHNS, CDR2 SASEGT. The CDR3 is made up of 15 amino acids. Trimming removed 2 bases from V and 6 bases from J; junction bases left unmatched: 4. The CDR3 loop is CASSELAGVAGELFF. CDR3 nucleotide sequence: TGTGCCAGCAGTGAATTAGCGGGAGTGGCCGGGGAGCTGTTTTTT.

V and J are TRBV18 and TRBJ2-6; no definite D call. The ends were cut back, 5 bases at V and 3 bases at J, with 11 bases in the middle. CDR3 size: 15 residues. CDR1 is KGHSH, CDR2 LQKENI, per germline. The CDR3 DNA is TGTGCCAGCTCAGCCCTCAGTGATGGGGCCAACGTCCTGACTTTC. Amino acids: CASSALSDGANVLTF.

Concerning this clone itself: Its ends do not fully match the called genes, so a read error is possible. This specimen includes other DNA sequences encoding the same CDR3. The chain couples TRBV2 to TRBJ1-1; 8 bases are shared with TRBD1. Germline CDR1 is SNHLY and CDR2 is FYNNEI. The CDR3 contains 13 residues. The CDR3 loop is CASSVGQDTEAFF. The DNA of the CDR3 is TGTGCTAGCAGCGTGGGACAGGACACTGAAGCTTTCTTT.

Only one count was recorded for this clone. The DNA for the CDR3 is TGTGCCAGCAGCCCCCAAAGCGGGGGGGCGGATACGCAGTATTTT. Translated, it gives CASSPQSGGADTQYF. The genes are TRBV7-3 and TRBJ2-3, with 10 bases matching TRBD2. The CDR3 runs to 15 residues. With V trimmed by 5 bases and J by 6 bases, 8 bases remained unmatched. CDR1 and CDR2 from the germline V gene are SGHTA and FQGTGA.

The CDR3 is CASSMDRGGEGGELFF. DNA for the CDR3: TGTGCCAGCAGCATGGACAGGGGGGGAGAAGGCGGGGAGCTGTTTTTT. The rearrangement links TRBV11-3 to TRBJ2-2, with 10 bases matching TRBD1. The CDR3 length is 16 residues. V lost 5 bases and J lost 7; bases outside the gene matches: 10. CDR1 and CDR2 from the germline V gene are SGHNT and YENEEA.

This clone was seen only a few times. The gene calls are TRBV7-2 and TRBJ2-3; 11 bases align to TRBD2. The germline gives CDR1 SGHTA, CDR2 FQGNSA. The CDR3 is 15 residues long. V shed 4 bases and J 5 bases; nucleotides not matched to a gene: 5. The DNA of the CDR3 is TGTGCCAGCAGCTCAACTAGCGGGAGTGGAGATACGCAGTATTTT. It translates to CASSSTSGSGDTQYF.

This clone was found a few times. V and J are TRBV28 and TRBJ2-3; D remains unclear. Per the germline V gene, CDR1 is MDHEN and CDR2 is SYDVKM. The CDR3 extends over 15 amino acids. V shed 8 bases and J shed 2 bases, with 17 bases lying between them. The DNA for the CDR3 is TGTGCCAGCCATCAGACTGGCCGTAACACAGATACGCAGTATTTT. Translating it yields CASHQTGRNTDTQYF. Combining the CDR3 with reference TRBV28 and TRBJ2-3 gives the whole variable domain DVKVTQSSRYLVKRTGEKVFLECVQDMDHENMFWYRQDPGLGLRLIYFSYDVKMKEKGDIPEGYSVSREKKERFSLILESASTNQTSMYLCASHQTGRNTDTQYFGPGTRLTVL.

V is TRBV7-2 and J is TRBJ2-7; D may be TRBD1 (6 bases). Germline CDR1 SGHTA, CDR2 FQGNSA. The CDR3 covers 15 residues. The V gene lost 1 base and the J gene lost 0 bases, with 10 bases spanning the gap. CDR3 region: CASSLVRDTSYEQYF. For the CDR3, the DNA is TGTGCCAGCAGCTTAGTCCGGGACACCTCCTACGAGCAGTACTTC. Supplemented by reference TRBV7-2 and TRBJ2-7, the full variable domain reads GAGVSQSPSNKVTEKGKDVELRCDPISGHTALYWYRQSLGQGLEFLIYFQGNSAPDKSGLPSDRFSAERTGGSVSTLTIQRTQQEDSAVYLCASSLVRDTSYEQYFGPGTRLTVT.

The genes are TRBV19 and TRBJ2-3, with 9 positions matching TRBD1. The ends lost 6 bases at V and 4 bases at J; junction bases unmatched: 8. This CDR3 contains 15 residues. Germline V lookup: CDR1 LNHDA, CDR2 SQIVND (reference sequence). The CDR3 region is CASSSWDRVADTQYF. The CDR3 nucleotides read TGTGCCAGTAGCTCTTGGGACAGGGTTGCAGATACGCAGTATTTT. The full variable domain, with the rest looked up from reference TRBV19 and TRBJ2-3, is DGGITQSPKYLFRKEGQNVTLSCEQNLNHDAMYWYRQDPGQGLRLIYYSQIVNDFQKGDIAEGYSVSREKKESFPLTVTSAQKNPTAFYLCASSSWDRVADTQYFGPGTRLTVL.

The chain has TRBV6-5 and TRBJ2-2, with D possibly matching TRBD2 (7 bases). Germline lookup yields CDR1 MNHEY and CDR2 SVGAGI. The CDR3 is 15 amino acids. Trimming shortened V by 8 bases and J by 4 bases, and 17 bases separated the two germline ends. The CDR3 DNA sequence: TGTGCCAGCCGATGGGGGGGCTCGAGCACCGGGGAGCTGTTTTTT. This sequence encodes CASRWGGSSTGELFF.

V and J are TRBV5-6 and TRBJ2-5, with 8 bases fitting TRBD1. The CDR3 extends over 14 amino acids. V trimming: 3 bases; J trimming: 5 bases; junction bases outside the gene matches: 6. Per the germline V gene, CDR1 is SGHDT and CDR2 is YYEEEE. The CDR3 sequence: CASSSFDRGETQYF. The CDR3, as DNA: TGTGCCAGCAGCTCGTTTGACAGGGGTGAGACCCAGTACTTC.